The 21 T cell receptor beta chains below were found in one sample sequenced in a study of blood T cell repertoires in COVID-19. Assay: immunoSEQ multiplex PCR; the TCRdb copy retains only in-frame clones and omits some. The sample includes roughly 180,000 clones, around 86% seen only once; the top ten take about 9.7%. Specimen: PBMCs or T cells enriched from blood (not recorded which). These receptors originate from a woman in her twenties or thirties who had recovered from COVID-19.

This clone was seen only a few times. The rearrangement uses TRBV10-3 and TRBJ1-1; a weak D match, TRBD1 (6 bases). The germline V gene has CDR1 ENHRY and CDR2 SYGVKD. Between the trimmed V and J ends, which lost 3 bases and 3 bases, there was a span of 14 bases. The CDR3 totals 15 residues. Written as DNA, the CDR3 is TGTGCCATCAGTGACTCACCTACAGGGTACACTGAAGCTTTCTTT. This encodes CAISDSPTGYTEAFF.

CDR3 bases: TGCGCCAGCAGCTCGGACAGGGCGGGTGGCTACACCTTC. This encodes CASSSDRAGGYTF. The chain joins TRBV5-1 to TRBJ1-2, with 8 nucleotides matching TRBD1. V dropped 3 bases and J dropped 7; count of bases not matched to a gene: 5. This CDR3 has 13 residues. Germline values: CDR1 SGHRS, CDR2 YFSETQ.

In its sample, this clone was seen once. The chain uses TRBV3-1 (or the pseudogene TRBV3-2) and TRBJ1-1, with D unresolved. The CDR3 is made up of 15 amino acids. The germline V and J ends were trimmed by 4 bases and 3 bases, with 15 bases remaining between them. Per germline, CDR1 LGHDT and CDR2 YNNKEL (reference sequence). Written as DNA, the CDR3 is TGTGCCAGCAGCCCAACAATTACTACGGACACTGAAGCTTTCTTT. It translates to CASSPTITTDTEAFF.

This chain's CDR3 is CASSEDQGYQPQHF. Written as DNA, the CDR3 is TGTGCCAGCAGTGAAGACCAGGGGTATCAGCCCCAGCATTTT. This chain uses TRBV6-1 with TRBJ1-5; a possible D gene is TRBD1 (6 bases). Trimming shortened V by 1 base and J by 5 bases, and 9 bases separated the two germline ends. The CDR3 loop spans 14 amino acids. Germline assignment: CDR1 MNHNS and CDR2 SASEGT.

V gene TRBV7-2 combines with J gene TRBJ1-3; TRBD1 agrees at 8 bases. Trimming removed 5 bases from V and 5 bases from J; junction bases left unmatched: 5. This CDR3 is 14 amino acids long. Germline loops: CDR1 SGHTA, CDR2 FQGNSA. CDR3 in amino acids: CASSPGQGRNTIYF. CDR3 DNA sequence: TGTGCCAGCAGCCCCGGACAGGGAAGAAACACCATATATTTT. The variable domain in full, with the rest retrieved from reference TRBV7-2 and TRBJ1-3, is GAGVSQSPSNKVTEKGKDVELRCDPISGHTALYWYRQSLGQGLEFLIYFQGNSAPDKSGLPSDRFSAERTGGSVSTLTIQRTQQEDSAVYLCASSPGQGRNTIYFGEGSWLTVV.

The gene calls are TRBV28 and TRBJ2-7; D unresolved. In germline, CDR1 is MDHEN, CDR2 SYDVKM. CDR3 length: 13 amino acids. Trimming took 4 bases from V and 2 from J, leaving 9 bases between them. In DNA form, the CDR3 reads TGTGCCAGCAGTTCAGCTCTAGCCTACGAGCAGTACTTC. This gives the protein CASSSALAYEQYF.

The chain uses TRBV28 and TRBJ2-1, with TRBD2 identical over 13 bases. The length of the CDR3 is 16 residues. The V gene end was trimmed by 3 bases and the J gene end by 8 bases; junction bases not matched to a gene: 7. Germline CDR1 and CDR2: MDHEN and SYDVKM. This CDR3 reads CASSFTGTSGTYEQFF. CDR3 DNA sequence: TGTGCCAGCAGTTTCACCGGGACTAGCGGGACTTATGAGCAGTTCTTC.

The V gene is TRBV14, the J gene TRBJ2-5, with a tentative D call TRBD2 (6 bases). Trimming stripped 5 bases from V and 1 base from J, with 8 bases between. Per the germline V gene, CDR1 is SGHDN and CDR2 is FVKESK. The CDR3 loop spans 13 amino acids. CDR3 loop: CASSASVQETQYF. In DNA, the CDR3 is TGTGCCAGCAGCGCTAGCGTCCAAGAGACCCAGTACTTC.

The chain combines TRBV28 with TRBJ1-6, with D hard to call. CDR3 length equals 15 residues. The V end lost 5 bases, the J end lost 2 bases, and 10 bases lay between the germline ends. Looked up from germline, CDR1 is MDHEN and CDR2 is SYDVKM. CDR3 DNA sequence: TGTGCCAGCAGTCCCCGCCGGGCCTATAATTCACCCCTCCACTTT. Translating gives CASSPRRAYNSPLHF.

The chain carries TRBV28 and TRBJ2-6; D may be TRBD1 (6 bases). Germline CDR1 MDHEN, CDR2 SYDVKM. The V gene lost 6 bases and the J gene lost 4 bases, with 13 bases spanning the gap. CDR3 length: 15 residues. The CDR3 sequence is CASSRTAMGANVLTF. CDR3 nucleotides: TGTGCCAGCAGCCGGACAGCGATGGGGGCCAACGTCCTGACTTTC. Full variable domain (missing parts from reference TRBV28 and TRBJ2-6): DVKVTQSSRYLVKRTGEKVFLECVQDMDHENMFWYRQDPGLGLRLIYFSYDVKMKEKGDIPEGYSVSREKKERFSLILESASTNQTSMYLCASSRTAMGANVLTFGAGSRLTVL.

V is TRBV4-2 and J is TRBJ2-7; 11 bases are a match to TRBD2. Germline V CDR1 and CDR2: LGHNA, YNFKEQ. The CDR3 runs 20 residues. V was pared by 0 bases and J by 4 bases, with 17 bases of the junction left unmatched. CDR3 loop: CASSQELFGGASGRIYEQYF. The CDR3, as DNA: TGTGCCAGCAGCCAAGAATTATTCGGGGGTGCTAGCGGGAGGATTTACGAGCAGTACTTC.

The V gene is TRBV5-1, the J gene TRBJ2-1; D uncertain. V dropped 0 bases and J dropped 10 bases, with 8 bases sitting between them. The germline V gene has CDR1 SGHRS and CDR2 YFSETQ. The CDR3 contains 12 residues. The CDR3 region has the DNA TGCGCCAGCAGCTTGGATGGCGGCGAGCAGTTCTTC. This gives the protein CASSLDGGEQFF.

The V and J genes are TRBV7-9 and TRBJ2-7; no firm D call. V gave up 5 bases and J gave up 1 base, with 3 bases separating them. Germline loops: CDR1 SEHNR, CDR2 FQNEAQ (reference sequence). This CDR3 is built from 11 residues. The CDR3 DNA is TGTGCCAGCAGCCTATCCTACGAGCAGTACTTC. Encoded protein: CASSLSYEQYF.

This rearrangement joins TRBV29-1 to TRBJ2-2; D is possibly TRBD2 (5 bases). The CDR3 runs 14 residues. Between the trimmed V and J ends, which lost 6 bases and 4 bases, there was a span of 15 bases. Germline V gives CDR1 SQVTM, CDR2 ANQGSEA. The CDR3 here is CSVTDLRGTGELFF. Written as DNA, the CDR3 is TGCAGCGTAACGGACCTCCGGGGCACCGGGGAGCTGTTTTTT.

The rearrangement uses TRBV2 and TRBJ2-2, with 11 bases that match TRBD2. Germline-derived CDR1 and CDR2 are SNHLY and FYNNEI. This CDR3 comprises 16 residues. J lost 0 bases, V lost 7 bases, and 4 bases had no gene match. Written as DNA, the CDR3 is TGTGCCAGCATTCTACTAGCGGGAGCGAACACCGGGGAGCTGTTTTTT. It encodes CASILLAGANTGELFF.

The chain has TRBV25-1 and TRBJ2-7, with D perhaps matching TRBD2 (7 bases). The length of the CDR3 is 15 residues. With 4 bases removed from V and 2 bases from J, the gap between germline ends came to 15 bases. The germline CDR1 and CDR2 sequences are MGHDK and SYGVNS. The chain's CDR3 is CASSGKGGGAYEQYF. CDR3 coding DNA: TGTGCCAGCAGTGGAAAAGGGGGGGGCGCCTACGAGCAGTACTTC.

This clone was counted once. The chain is built from TRBV7-3 and TRBJ2-7, with D possibly TRBD2 on 6 matching bases. The CDR3 runs to 14 residues. The V gene's germline CDR1 is SGHTA and CDR2 FQGTGA. V lost 2 bases, J lost 6 bases, and 14 bases lay in between. The CDR3 spells CASSLFGREAEQYF. The DNA for the CDR3 is TGTGCCAGCAGCTTATTCGGCAGGGAGGCCGAGCAGTACTTC.

The chain has TRBV2 and TRBJ1-1; 7 bases are shared with TRBD1. There are 13 residues in the CDR3. The ends lost 1 base at V and 6 bases at J; junction bases unmatched: 2. The germline V gene encodes CDR1 SNHLY and CDR2 FYNNEI. The CDR3 DNA follows: TGTGCCAGCAGTGAAGGGACAGGAGCTGAAGCTTTCTTT. This codes for CASSEGTGAEAFF.

The rearrangement links TRBV7-9 to TRBJ2-7; 7 bases agree with TRBD1. CDR1 is SEHNR and CDR2 is FQNEAQ in the germline V gene (reference sequence). The J segment lost 8 bases and the V segment lost 2 bases, leaving 6 bases of the junction unmatched. This CDR3 contains 13 residues. As DNA, the CDR3 is TGTGCCAGCAGCTTACCCCAGACAGGGCAGCAGTACTTC. Protein sequence: CASSLPQTGQQYF.

The chain recombines TRBV5-1 with TRBJ1-4; 8 nucleotides line up with TRBD1. The CDR3 is 16 residues long. Germline lookup yields CDR1 SGHRS and CDR2 YFSETQ. With 8 bases clipped from V and 8 bases from J, the junction kept 17 bases outside the gene matches. CDR3: CARRGQGRRKGEKLFF. CDR3 DNA: TGCGCCAGGAGAGGACAGGGCAGAAGGAAAGGGGAAAAACTGTTTTTT.

The chain combines TRBV6-5 with TRBJ2-7; TRBD1 matches 8 bases. The CDR3 has 14 amino acids. The trim removed 7 bases at V and 5 bases at J, leaving 10 bases unmatched. Germline assignment: CDR1 MNHEY and CDR2 SVGAGI. Written as DNA, the CDR3 is TGTGCCAGCAATCGGAGGACAGGGTTGGACGAGCAGTACTTC. Its protein is CASNRRTGLDEQYF.